The clone carrying this T cell receptor beta chain was recorded a few times. Its matching antigen is unknown. The length of the CDR3 is 16 residues. Germline V gene sequence: CDR1 SGHTA, CDR2 FQGTGA. The trim removed 5 bases at V and 7 bases at J, leaving 12 bases unmatched. This entry belongs to a study of blood T cells in healthy people across ages. Broader study findings: TCR beta diversity tracked closely with naive T cell percentage. Significant beta diversity loss was already apparent by age roughly 38, declining roughly linearly.

A second roughly 6 to 11 cycle PCR used barcoded and J-beta primers. TCRdb ran MiXCR on the 5' RACE reads and lists one entry per CDR3 protein. The table lists around 1,800,000 distinct CDR3 sequences, approximately 40% of them singletons. Healthy Caucasians from Russia aged about 6 to 95 served as donors. Each individual donor underwent a draw of ten milliliters of peripheral blood. Sequencing used blood. The chain uses TRBV7-3 and TRBJ2-3; 10 bases align to TRBD2. The TCR sequence derives from a human donor in good health. The CDR3 loop reads CASSVGLAGEGNTQYF. CDR3 nucleotide sequence: TGTGCCAGCAGCGTCGGGCTAGCGGGGGAAGGCAATACGCAGTATTTT.